This passage covers 14 T cell receptor beta chains from one sample sequenced in a study of blood T cell repertoires in COVID-19. Assay used: immunoSEQ multiplex PCR; TCRdb lists only in-frame clones, some missing. The sample consists of 350,000 to 450,000 clones, roughly 88% of them appearing once. The specimen was PBMCs or T cells enriched from blood (not recorded which). Every receptor here comes from a woman under 30 who had been exposed to COVID-19.

This chain connects TRBV7-3 to TRBJ2-7; 7 positions match TRBD1. Germline V gene data show CDR1 as SGHTA and CDR2 as FQGTGA. This CDR3 region has 14 residues. The V segment lost 4 bases and the J segment 2 bases; nucleotides outside the gene matches: 5. CDR3 loop: CASSSTGRAYEQYF. The CDR3 nucleotides read TGTGCCAGCAGCTCGACAGGGCGAGCCTACGAGCAGTACTTC.

This chain links TRBV20-1 with TRBJ1-2; no definite D call. In germline, CDR1 is DFQATT, CDR2 SNEGSKA (reference sequence). The CDR3 loop spans 11 amino acids. The CDR3 nucleotides are TGCATCCCCGGGGTGGACTATGGCTACACCTTC. It yields the protein CIPGVDYGYTF.

The chain links TRBV7-6 to TRBJ2-5; TRBD1 might be the D (7 bases). This CDR3 spans 15 amino acids. Germline V gene lookup returns CDR1 SGHVS and CDR2 FNYEAQ. The germline V and J ends were trimmed by 2 bases and 4 bases, with 14 bases remaining between them. This CDR3 reads CASSLMAGGIETQYF. DNA of the CDR3: TGTGCCAGCAGCTTAATGGCAGGGGGGATAGAGACCCAGTACTTC.

The genes are TRBV27 and TRBJ1-5; 9 nucleotides match TRBD1. Germline V gives CDR1 MNHEY, CDR2 SMNVEV (reference sequence). V was pared by 5 bases and J by 7 bases, with 12 bases of the junction left unmatched. This CDR3 has 16 residues. In DNA form, the CDR3 reads TGTGCCAGCAGTACCTCCCGGTCGGACAGGGGCCAGCCCCAGCATTTT. It codes for CASSTSRSDRGQPQHF.

The chain links TRBV7-9 to TRBJ2-3; 10 positions match TRBD2. Germline V gene data show CDR1 as SEHNR and CDR2 as FQNEAQ (reference sequence). The CDR3 contains 14 residues. V lost 5 bases, J lost 6 bases, and 5 bases stayed unmatched. The CDR3 nucleotides are TGTGCCAGCAGCGAAACTAGCGGGGCCGATACGCAGTATTTT. Its translation is CASSETSGADTQYF.

This clone was counted a few times. The chain couples TRBV7-9 to TRBJ2-7, with 11 bases that match TRBD1. Germline-derived CDR1 and CDR2 are SEHNR and FQNEAQ (reference sequence). The V and J ends lost 5 bases and 4 bases, in that order; junction bases with no gene match: 7. There are 15 residues in the CDR3. The DNA of the CDR3 is TGTGCCAGCAGCACCACGGGACAGGGGGTTTACGAGCAGTACTTC. Its protein product is CASSTTGQGVYEQYF.

The rearrangement uses TRBV28 and TRBJ1-5, with 8 positions matching TRBD1. CDR1 and CDR2 (germline): MDHEN, SYDVKM. Germline trimming cut 8 bases from V and 7 bases from J; bases unmatched to any gene: 7. This CDR3 is 13 amino acids long. The CDR3 here is CASYGQGQQPQHF. The CDR3, as DNA: TGTGCCAGCTATGGACAGGGTCAGCAGCCCCAGCATTTT.

This chain connects TRBV10-3 to TRBJ2-7, with a possible D match to TRBD2 (5 bases). The germline CDR1 and CDR2 sequences are ENHRY and SYGVKD. This CDR3 spans 14 amino acids. V lost 5 bases, J lost 0 bases, and 11 bases lay in between. The CDR3 DNA reads TGTGCCATCAGTTCACAAGGGAGCTCCTACGAGCAGTACTTC. This sequence encodes CAISSQGSSYEQYF.

The J gene is TRBJ2-1, the V gene TRBV13; possible D gene TRBD1, 6 bases. The CDR3 has 16 residues. Germline-derived CDR1 and CDR2 are PRHDT and FYEKMQ (reference sequence). V dropped 4 bases and J dropped 1 base, with 14 bases sitting between them. The CDR3 DNA reads TGTGCCAGCAGCTCCCACAGGGAACTATCCTACAATGAGCAGTTCTTC. The encoded protein is CASSSHRELSYNEQFF.

The chain couples TRBV11-2 to TRBJ2-7; 10 positions match TRBD1. CDR3 length equals 15 residues. CDR1 and CDR2 (germline): SGHAT, FQNNGV. V trimming: 5 bases; J trimming: 4 bases; junction bases outside the gene matches: 8. The CDR3 sequence: CASSVGQGFSYEQYF. The CDR3 nucleotides are TGTGCCAGCAGCGTGGGACAGGGGTTTTCGTACGAGCAGTACTTC.

V is TRBV20-1 and J is TRBJ1-3, with D unclear. The length of the CDR3 is 13 residues. CDR1 and CDR2 (germline): DFQATT, SNEGSKA (reference sequence). V lost 3 bases to trimming and J lost 1 base, with 7 bases between them. The CDR3 loop is CSASLPSGNTIYF. CDR3 nucleotides: TGCAGTGCTAGTCTACCATCTGGAAACACCATATATTTT.

This clone was counted between two and nine times. CDR3 nucleotides: TGCGCCAGCAGCCAAGATGAGCGGATTCGATCCTACGAGCAGTACTTC. It specifies CASSQDERIRSYEQYF. The rearrangement uses TRBV4-1 and TRBJ2-7, with a possible D match to TRBD2 (5 bases). Trimming shortened V by 0 bases and J by 1 base, and 13 bases separated the two germline ends. In germline, CDR1 is MGHRA, CDR2 YSYEKL. The length of the CDR3 is 16 residues.

The V gene is TRBV6-5, the J gene TRBJ1-5, with D unresolved. V gave up 6 bases and J gave up 3 bases, with 9 bases separating them. The CDR3 is 13 residues long. Germline CDR1 MNHEY, CDR2 SVGAGI. The CDR3 reads CASSIEINQPQHF. In DNA, the CDR3 is TGTGCCAGCAGCATTGAGATCAATCAGCCCCAGCATTTT.

The DNA for the CDR3 is TGTGCCAGCAGCTCCGACATAAGGGGCTCCTATAATTCACCCCTCCACTTT. Residues: CASSSDIRGSYNSPLHF. The chain carries TRBV9 and TRBJ1-6; D is possibly TRBD1 (5 bases). V was clipped by 4 bases and J by 0 bases, with 14 bases between them. The CDR3 loop spans 17 amino acids. Looked up from germline, CDR1 is SGDLS and CDR2 is YYNGEE.